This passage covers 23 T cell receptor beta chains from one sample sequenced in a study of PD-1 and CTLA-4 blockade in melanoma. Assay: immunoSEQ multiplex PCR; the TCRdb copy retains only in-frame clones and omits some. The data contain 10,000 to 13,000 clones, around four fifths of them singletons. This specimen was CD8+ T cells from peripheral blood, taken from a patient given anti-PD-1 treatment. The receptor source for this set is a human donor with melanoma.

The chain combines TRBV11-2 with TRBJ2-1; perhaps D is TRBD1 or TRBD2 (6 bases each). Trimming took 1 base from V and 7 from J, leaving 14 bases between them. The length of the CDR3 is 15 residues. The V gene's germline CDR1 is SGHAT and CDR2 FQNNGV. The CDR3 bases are TGTGCCAGCAGCTTAGTTTCCGGGGGACATAATGAGCAGTTCTTC. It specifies CASSLVSGGHNEQFF.

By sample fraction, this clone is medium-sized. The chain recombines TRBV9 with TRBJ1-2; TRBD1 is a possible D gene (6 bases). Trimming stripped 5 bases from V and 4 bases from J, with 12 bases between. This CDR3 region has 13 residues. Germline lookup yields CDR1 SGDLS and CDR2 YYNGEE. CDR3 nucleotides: TGTGCCAGCAGTGAGGGGGGAGGCTATGGCTACACCTTC. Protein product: CASSEGGGYGYTF.

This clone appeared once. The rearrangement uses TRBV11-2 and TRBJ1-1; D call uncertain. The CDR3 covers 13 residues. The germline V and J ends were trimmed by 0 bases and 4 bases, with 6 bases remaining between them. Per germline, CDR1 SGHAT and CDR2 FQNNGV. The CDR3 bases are TGTGCCAGCAGCTTAGAAGTCTCCACTGAAGCTTTCTTT. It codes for CASSLEVSTEAFF.

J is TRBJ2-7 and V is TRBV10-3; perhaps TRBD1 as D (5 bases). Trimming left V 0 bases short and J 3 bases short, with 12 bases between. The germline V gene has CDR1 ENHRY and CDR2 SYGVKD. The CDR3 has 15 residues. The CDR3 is CAISESGTGVYEQYF. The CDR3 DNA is TGTGCCATCAGTGAGTCCGGTACAGGAGTCTACGAGCAGTACTTC.

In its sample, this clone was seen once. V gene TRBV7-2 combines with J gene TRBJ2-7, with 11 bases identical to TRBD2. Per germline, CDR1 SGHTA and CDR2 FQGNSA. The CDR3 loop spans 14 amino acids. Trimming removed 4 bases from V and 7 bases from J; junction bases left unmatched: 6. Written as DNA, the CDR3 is TGTGCCAGCAGCTCTACTAGCGGGGGCACAGAGCAGTACTTC. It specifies CASSSTSGGTEQYF.

The chain's CDR3 is CASSDPGRDTEAFF. CDR3 bases: TGCGCCAGCAGTGACCCAGGGAGGGACACTGAAGCTTTCTTT. The J gene is TRBJ1-1, the V gene TRBV10-1, with D perhaps TRBD1 (5 bases). The CDR3 runs 14 residues. CDR1 and CDR2 (germline): WNHNN, SYGVQD (reference sequence). Trimming stripped 3 bases from V and 3 bases from J, with 11 bases between.

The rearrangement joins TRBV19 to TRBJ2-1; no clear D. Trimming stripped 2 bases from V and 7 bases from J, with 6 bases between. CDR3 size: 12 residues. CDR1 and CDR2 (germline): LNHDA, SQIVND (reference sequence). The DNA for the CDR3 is TGTGCCAGTAGTATACCCGGGAATGAGCAGTTCTTC. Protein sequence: CASSIPGNEQFF.

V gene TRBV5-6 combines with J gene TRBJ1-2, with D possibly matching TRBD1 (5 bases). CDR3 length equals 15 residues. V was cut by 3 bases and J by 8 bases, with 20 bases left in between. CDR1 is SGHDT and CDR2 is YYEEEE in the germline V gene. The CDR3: CASSSPRLSGVGYTF. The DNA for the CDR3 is TGTGCCAGCAGCTCCCCCCGCTTGTCGGGGGTCGGCTACACCTTC.

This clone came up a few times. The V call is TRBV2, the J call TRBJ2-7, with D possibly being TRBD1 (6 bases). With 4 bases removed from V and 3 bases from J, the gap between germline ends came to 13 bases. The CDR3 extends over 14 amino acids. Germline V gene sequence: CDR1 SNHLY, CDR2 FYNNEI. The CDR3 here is CASSVTGHRYEQYF. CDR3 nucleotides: TGTGCCAGCAGTGTAACGGGACATCGCTACGAGCAGTACTTC. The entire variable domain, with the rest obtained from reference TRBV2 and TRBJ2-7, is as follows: EPEVTQTPSHQVTQMGQEVILRCVPISNHLYFYWYRQILGQKVEFLVSFYNNEISEKSEIFDDQFSVERPDGSNFTLKIRSTKLEDSAMYFCASSVTGHRYEQYFGPGTRLTVT.

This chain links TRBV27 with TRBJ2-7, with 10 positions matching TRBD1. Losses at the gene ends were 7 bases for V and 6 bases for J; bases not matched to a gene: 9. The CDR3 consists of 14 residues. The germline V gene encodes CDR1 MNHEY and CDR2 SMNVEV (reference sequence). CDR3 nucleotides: TGTGCCAGCAAAGCCGGGACAGGGGTGCGCGAGCAGTACTTC. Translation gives CASKAGTGVREQYF.

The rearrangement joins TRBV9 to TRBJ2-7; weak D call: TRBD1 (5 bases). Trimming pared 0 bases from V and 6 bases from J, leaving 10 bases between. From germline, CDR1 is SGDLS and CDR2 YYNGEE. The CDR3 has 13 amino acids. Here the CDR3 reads CASSVGQGSEQYF. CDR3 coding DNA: TGTGCCAGCAGCGTAGGCCAGGGCTCCGAGCAGTACTTC.

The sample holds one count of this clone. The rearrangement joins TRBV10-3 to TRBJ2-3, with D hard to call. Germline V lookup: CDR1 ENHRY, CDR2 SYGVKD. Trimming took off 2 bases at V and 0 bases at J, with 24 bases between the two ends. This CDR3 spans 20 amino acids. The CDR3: CAISEPKVPQLTSSTDTQYF. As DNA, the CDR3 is TGTGCCATCAGTGAGCCGAAGGTCCCTCAGCTAACCTCTAGCACAGATACGCAGTATTTT.

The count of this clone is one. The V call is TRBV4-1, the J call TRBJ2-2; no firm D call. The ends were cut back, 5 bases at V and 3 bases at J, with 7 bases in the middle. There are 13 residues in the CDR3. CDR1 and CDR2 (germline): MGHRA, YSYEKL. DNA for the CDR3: TGCGCCAGCAGCAAAGTTGACACCGGGGAGCTGTTTTTT. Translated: CASSKVDTGELFF.

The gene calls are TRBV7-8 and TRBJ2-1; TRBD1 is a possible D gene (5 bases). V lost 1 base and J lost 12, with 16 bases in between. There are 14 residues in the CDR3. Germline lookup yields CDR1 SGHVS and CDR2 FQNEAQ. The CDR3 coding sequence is TGTGCCAGCAGCTTAGATCCCGCAGGGTCCGGGCAGTTCTTC. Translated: CASSLDPAGSGQFF.

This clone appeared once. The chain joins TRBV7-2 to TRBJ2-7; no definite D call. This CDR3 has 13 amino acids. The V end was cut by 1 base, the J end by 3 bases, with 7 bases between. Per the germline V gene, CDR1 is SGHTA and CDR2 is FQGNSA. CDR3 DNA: TGTGCCAGCAGCTTAGACCCGTTCTACGAGCAGTACTTC. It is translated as CASSLDPFYEQYF.

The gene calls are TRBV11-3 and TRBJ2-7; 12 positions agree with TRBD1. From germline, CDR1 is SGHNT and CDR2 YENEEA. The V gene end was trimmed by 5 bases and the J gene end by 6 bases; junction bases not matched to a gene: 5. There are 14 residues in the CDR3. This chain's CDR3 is CASSGGTGGGEQYF. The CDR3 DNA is TGTGCCAGCAGCGGAGGGACAGGGGGCGGCGAGCAGTACTTC.

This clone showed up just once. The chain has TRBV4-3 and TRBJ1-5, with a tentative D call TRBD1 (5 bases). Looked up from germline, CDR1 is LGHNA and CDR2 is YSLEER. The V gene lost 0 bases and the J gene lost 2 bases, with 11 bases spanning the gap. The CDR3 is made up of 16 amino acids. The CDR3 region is CASSQDARGGNQPQHF. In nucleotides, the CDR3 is TGCGCCAGCAGCCAAGACGCCCGGGGGGGCAATCAGCCCCAGCATTTT.

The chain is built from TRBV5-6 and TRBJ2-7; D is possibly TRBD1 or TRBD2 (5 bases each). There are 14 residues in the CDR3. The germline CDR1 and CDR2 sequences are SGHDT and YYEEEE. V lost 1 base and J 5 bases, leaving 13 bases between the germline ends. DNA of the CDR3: TGTGCCAGCAGCTTGCGAGGGGCTTTCAACGAGCAGTACTTC. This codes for CASSLRGAFNEQYF.

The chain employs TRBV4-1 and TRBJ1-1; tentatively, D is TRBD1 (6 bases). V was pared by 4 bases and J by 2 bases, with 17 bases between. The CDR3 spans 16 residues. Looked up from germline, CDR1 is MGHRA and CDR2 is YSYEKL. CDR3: CASSRSSGTYNTEAFF. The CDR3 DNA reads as TGCGCCAGCAGCCGATCTTCCGGGACATATAACACTGAAGCTTTCTTT.

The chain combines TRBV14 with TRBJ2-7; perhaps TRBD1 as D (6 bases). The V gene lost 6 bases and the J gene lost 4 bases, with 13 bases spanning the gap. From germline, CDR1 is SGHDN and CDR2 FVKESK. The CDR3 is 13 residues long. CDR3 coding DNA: TGTGCCAGCAGAATGACAGGTTTTTACGAGCAGTACTTC. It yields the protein CASRMTGFYEQYF.

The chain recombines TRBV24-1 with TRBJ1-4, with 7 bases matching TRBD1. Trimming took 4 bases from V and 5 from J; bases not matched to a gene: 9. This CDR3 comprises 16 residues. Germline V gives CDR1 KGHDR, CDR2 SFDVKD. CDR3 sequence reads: CATSDRQTGWNEKLFF. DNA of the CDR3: TGTGCCACCAGTGACCGTCAGACAGGGTGGAATGAAAAACTGTTTTTT.

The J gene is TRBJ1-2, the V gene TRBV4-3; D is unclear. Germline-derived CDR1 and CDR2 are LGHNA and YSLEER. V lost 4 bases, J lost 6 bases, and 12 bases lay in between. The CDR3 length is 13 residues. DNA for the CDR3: TGCGCCAGCAGCCGCACCAATTCTGATGGCTACACCTTC. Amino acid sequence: CASSRTNSDGYTF.

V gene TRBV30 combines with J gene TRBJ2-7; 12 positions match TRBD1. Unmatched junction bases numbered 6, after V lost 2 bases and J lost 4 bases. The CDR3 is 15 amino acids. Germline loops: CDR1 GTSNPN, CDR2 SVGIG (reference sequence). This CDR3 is CAWSPGTGGTYEQYF. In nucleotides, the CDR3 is TGTGCCTGGAGTCCCGGGACAGGGGGCACGTACGAGCAGTACTTC.